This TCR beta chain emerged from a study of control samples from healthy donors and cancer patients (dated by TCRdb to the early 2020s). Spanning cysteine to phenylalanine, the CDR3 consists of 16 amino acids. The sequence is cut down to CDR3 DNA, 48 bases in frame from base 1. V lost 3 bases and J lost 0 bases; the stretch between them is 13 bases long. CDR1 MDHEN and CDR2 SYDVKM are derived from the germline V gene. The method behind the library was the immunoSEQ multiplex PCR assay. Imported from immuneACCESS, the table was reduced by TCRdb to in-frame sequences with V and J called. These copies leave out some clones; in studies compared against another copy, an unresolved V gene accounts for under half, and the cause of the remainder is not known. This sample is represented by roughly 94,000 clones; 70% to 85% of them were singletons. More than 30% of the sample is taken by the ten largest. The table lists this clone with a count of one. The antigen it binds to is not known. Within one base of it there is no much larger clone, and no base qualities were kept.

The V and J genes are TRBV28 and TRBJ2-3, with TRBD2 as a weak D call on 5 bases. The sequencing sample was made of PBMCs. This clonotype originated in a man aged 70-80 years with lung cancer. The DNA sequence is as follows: TGTGCCAGCAGTTTTAGCGACGTGAAGAGCACAGATACGCAGTATTTT. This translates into CASSFSDVKSTDTQYF.